The clone carrying this TCR beta chain has only a few counts. Germline V gene data show CDR1 as LNHNV and CDR2 as YYDKDF (reference sequence). V was trimmed by 0 bases and J by 2 bases, leaving 17 bases between them. The CDR3 loop spans 18 amino acids. This sample was taken from a study of blood T cell repertoires in COVID-19. The protocol was immunoSEQ multiplex PCR, while the TCRdb copy is restricted to in-frame clones and leaves out a portion. The sample includes around 360,000 clones, 70% to 90% of them seen just once. This chain uses TRBV15 with TRBJ1-3, with D tentatively TRBD1 (5 bases). The sample consisted of PBMCs or T cells enriched from blood (not recorded which). The receptor was derived from a man between 35 and 55 years old in a cohort exposed to, infected with or recovered from COVID-19 (not recorded which). The CDR3 region is CATSRDVLMSRAGNTIYF. The CDR3 DNA reads TGTGCCACCAGCAGAGATGTTCTGATGTCCAGGGCTGGAAACACCATATATTTT.